This T cell receptor beta chain was captured in a study of OX40 agonist ivuxolimab in advanced cancers. As for the study in general: The patients received ivuxolimab by intravenous route every 2 weeks at 0.01 to 10 mg/kg. Earlier treatment with anti-PD-1, anti-PD-L1 or anti-CTLA-4 was permitted, and 30% to 40% had received some.

Study-wide findings and caveats: The specificity for antigen of the expanded peripheral T cells was not determined.

Germline V gene lookup returns CDR1 SGHDN and CDR2 FVKESK. This CDR3 region has 13 residues. Produced via immunoSEQ multiplex PCR; TCRdb's table is partial and in-frame only. The sample records roughly 66,000 clones, 80% to 85% being singletons. A note on this clone: The antigen is not known. One end of the junction varies from germline; a read error may be responsible.

This receptor was identified in an adult with an advanced solid tumor such as melanoma, head and neck, liver or kidney cancer. The J gene is TRBJ1-4, the V gene TRBV14; D is unresolved. Source: CD4+ or CD8+ T cells sorted from blood, taken in a trial of the OX40 agonist ivuxolimab. The CDR3 region is CATSQWTNEKLFF. DNA for the CDR3: TGTGCCACCAGCCAATGGACTAATGAAAAACTGTTTTTT.